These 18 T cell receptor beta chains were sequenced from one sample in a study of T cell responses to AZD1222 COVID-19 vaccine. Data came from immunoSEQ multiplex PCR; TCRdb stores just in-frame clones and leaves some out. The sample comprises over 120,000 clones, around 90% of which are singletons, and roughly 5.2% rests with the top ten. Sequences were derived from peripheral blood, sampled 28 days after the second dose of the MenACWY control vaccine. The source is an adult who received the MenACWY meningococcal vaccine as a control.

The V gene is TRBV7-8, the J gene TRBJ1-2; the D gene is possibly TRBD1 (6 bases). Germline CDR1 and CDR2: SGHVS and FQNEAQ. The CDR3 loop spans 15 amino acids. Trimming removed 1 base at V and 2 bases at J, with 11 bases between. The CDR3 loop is CASSLEAGANYGYTF. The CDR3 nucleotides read TGTGCCAGCAGCTTAGAGGCAGGGGCCAACTATGGCTACACCTTC.

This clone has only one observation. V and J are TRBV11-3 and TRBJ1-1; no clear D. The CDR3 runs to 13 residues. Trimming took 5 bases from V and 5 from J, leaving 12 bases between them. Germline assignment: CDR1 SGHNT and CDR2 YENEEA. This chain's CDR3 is CASSPAMSTEAFF. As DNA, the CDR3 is TGTGCCAGCAGCCCCGCGATGTCAACTGAAGCTTTCTTT. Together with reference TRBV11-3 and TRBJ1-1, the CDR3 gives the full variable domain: EAGVVQSPRYKIIEKKQPVAFWCNPISGHNTLYWYLQNLGQGPELLIRYENEEAVDDSQLPKDRFSAERLKGVDSTLKIQPAELGDSAVYLCASSPAMSTEAFFGQGTRLTVV.

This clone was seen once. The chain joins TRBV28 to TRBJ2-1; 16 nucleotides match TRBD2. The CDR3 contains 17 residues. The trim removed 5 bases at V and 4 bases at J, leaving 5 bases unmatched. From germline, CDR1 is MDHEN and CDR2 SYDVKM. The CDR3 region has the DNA TGTGCCAGCAGTCCCGGGACTAGCGGGGGGGCATACAATGAGCAGTTCTTC. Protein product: CASSPGTSGGAYNEQFF.

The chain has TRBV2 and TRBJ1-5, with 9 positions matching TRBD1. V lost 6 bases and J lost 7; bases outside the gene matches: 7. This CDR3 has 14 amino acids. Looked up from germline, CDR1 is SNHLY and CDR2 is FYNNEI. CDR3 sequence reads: CASSEQGARQPQHF. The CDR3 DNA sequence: TGTGCCAGCAGCGAACAGGGGGCTAGGCAGCCCCAGCATTTT.

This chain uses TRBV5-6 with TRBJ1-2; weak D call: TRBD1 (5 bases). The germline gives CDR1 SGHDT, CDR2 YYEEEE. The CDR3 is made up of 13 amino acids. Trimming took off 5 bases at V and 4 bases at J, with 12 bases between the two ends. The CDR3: CASREGRLYGYTF. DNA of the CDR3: TGTGCCAGCAGAGAGGGACGACTCTATGGCTACACCTTC.

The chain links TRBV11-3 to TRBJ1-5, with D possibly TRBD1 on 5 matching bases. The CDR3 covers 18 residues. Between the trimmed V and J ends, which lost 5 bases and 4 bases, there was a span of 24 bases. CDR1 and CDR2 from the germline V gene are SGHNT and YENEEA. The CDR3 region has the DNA TGTGCCAGCAGCCCCCCAAGGTGGGGGGACGGTCTTAATCAGCCCCAGCATTTT. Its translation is CASSPPRWGDGLNQPQHF.

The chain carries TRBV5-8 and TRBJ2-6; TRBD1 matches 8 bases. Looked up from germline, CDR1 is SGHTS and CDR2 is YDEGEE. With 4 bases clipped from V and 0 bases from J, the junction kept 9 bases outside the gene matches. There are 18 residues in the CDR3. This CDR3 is CASSRGQGYFSGANVLTF. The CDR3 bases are TGTGCCAGCAGCCGAGGACAGGGTTATTTCTCTGGGGCCAACGTCCTGACTTTC.

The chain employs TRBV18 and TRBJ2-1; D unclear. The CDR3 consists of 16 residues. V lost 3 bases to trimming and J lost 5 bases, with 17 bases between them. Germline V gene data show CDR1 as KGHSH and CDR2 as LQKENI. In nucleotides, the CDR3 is TGTGCCAGCTCACCCTTACACCATCCTCGGGACAATGAGCAGTTCTTC. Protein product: CASSPLHHPRDNEQFF.

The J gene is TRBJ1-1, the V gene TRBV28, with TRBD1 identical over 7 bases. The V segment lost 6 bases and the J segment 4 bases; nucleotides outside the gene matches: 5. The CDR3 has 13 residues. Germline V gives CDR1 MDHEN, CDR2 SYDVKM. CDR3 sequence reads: CASRTPGGTEAFF. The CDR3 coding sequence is TGTGCCAGCAGAACCCCAGGGGGCACTGAAGCTTTCTTT. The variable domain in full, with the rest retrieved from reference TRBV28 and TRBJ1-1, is DVKVTQSSRYLVKRTGEKVFLECVQDMDHENMFWYRQDPGLGLRLIYFSYDVKMKEKGDIPEGYSVSREKKERFSLILESASTNQTSMYLCASRTPGGTEAFFGQGTRLTVV.

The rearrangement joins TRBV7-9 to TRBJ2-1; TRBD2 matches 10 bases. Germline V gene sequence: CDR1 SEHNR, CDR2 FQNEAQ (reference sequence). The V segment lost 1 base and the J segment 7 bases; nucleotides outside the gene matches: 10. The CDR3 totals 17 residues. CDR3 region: CASSLGRGLANENEQFF. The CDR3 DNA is TGTGCCAGCAGCTTAGGCCGGGGACTAGCGAATGAGAATGAGCAGTTCTTC.

The CDR3 DNA reads as TGTGCCAGCGGAAATATGAACACTGAAGCTTTCTTT. Protein sequence: CASGNMNTEAFF. The V gene is TRBV9, the J gene TRBJ1-1; D unresolved. Trimming removed 7 bases from V and 0 bases from J, with 7 bases in between. Germline CDR1 is SGDLS and CDR2 is YYNGEE. This CDR3 comprises 12 residues.

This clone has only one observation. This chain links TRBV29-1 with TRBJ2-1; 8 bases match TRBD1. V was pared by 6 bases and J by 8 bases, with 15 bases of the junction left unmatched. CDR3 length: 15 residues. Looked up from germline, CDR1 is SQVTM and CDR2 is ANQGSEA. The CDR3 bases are TGCAGCGTAGCTCAGGGGGCCGTCGGTAGAGATGAGCAGTTCTTC. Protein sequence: CSVAQGAVGRDEQFF.

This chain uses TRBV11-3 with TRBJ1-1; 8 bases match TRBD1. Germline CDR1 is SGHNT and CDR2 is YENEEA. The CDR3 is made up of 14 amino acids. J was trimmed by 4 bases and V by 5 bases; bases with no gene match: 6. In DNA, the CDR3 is TGTGCCAGCAGCCTAACAGGGGGAGGCACTGAAGCTTTCTTT. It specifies CASSLTGGGTEAFF.

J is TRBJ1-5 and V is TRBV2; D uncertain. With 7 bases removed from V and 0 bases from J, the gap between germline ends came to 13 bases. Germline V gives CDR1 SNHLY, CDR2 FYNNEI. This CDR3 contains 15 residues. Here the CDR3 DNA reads TGTGCCAGCACCGAAGGAGGGTATAGCAATCAGCCCCAGCATTTT. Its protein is CASTEGGYSNQPQHF.

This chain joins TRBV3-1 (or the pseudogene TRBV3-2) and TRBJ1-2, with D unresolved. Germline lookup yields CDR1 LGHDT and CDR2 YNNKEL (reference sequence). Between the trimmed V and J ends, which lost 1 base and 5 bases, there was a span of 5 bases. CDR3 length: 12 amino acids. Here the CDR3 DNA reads TGTGCCAGCAGCCAAGGAGGGTATGGCTACACCTTC. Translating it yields CASSQGGYGYTF.

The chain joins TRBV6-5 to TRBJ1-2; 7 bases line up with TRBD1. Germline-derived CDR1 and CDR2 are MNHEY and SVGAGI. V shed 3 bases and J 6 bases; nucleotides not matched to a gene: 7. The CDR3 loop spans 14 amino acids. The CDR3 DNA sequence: TGTGCCAGCAGTTATTCCGGGACAGATCATGGCTACACCTTC. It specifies CASSYSGTDHGYTF.

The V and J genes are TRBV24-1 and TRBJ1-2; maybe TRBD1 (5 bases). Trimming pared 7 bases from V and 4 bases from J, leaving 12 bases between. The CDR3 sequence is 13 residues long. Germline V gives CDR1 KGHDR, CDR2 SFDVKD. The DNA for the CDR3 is TGTGCCACCAGCCCCGGGACGACCTATGGCTACACCTTC. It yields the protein CATSPGTTYGYTF.

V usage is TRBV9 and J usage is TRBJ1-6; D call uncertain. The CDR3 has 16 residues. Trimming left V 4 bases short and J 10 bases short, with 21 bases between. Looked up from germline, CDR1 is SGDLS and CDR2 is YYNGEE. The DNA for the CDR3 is TGTGCCAGCAGCCTTGCCCCGGGAAGCGCAGACTCACCCCTCCACTTT. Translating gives CASSLAPGSADSPLHF. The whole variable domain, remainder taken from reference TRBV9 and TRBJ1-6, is DSGVTQTPKHLITATGQRVTLRCSPRSGDLSVYWYQQSLDQGLQFLIQYYNGEERAKGNILERFSAQQFPDLHSELNLSSLELGDSALYFCASSLAPGSADSPLHFGNGTRLTVT.